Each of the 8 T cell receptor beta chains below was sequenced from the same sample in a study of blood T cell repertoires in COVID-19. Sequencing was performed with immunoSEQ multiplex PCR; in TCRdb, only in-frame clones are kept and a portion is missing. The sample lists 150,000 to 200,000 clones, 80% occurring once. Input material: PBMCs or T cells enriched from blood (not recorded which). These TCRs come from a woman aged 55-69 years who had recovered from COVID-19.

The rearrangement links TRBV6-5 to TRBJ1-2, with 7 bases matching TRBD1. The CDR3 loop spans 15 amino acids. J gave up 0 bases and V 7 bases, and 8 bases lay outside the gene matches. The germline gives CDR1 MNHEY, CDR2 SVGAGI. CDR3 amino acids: CASIPGGSSNYGYTF. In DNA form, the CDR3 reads TGTGCCAGCATTCCAGGGGGTAGTTCTAACTATGGCTACACCTTC.

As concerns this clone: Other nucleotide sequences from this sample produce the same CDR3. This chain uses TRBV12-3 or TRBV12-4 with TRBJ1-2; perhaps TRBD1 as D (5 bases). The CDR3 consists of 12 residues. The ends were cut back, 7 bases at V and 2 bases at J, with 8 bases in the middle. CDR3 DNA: TGTGCCAGCACGTCAGGGAACTATGGCTACACCTTC. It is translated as CASTSGNYGYTF.

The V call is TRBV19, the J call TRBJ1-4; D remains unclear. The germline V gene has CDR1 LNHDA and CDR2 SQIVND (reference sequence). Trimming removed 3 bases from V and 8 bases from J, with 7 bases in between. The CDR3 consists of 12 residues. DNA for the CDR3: TGTGCCAGTAGTATGGGAGGAGAAAAACTGTTTTTT. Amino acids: CASSMGGEKLFF. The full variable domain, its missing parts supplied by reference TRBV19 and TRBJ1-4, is DGGITQSPKYLFRKEGQNVTLSCEQNLNHDAMYWYRQDPGQGLRLIYYSQIVNDFQKGDIAEGYSVSREKKESFPLTVTSAQKNPTAFYLCASSMGGEKLFFGSGTQLSVL.

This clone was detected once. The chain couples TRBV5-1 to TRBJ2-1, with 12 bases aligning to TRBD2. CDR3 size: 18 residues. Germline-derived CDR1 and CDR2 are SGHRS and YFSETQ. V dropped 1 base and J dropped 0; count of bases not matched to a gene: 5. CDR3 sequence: CASSLTSGGLTSYNEQFF. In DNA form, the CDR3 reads TGCGCCAGCAGCTTGACTAGCGGGGGGCTGACCTCCTACAATGAGCAGTTCTTC.

As DNA, the CDR3 is TGTGCCAGCAGTTACAATCTAGCGGGGGGTTCGGATGAGCAGTTCTTC. Translated, it gives CASSYNLAGGSDEQFF. The V call is TRBV6-5, the J call TRBJ2-1, with 11 bases fitting TRBD2. The germline CDR1 and CDR2 sequences are MNHEY and SVGAGI. After removal of 2 bases from V and 8 bases from J, the junction contained 8 bases not matched to a gene. This CDR3 spans 16 amino acids.

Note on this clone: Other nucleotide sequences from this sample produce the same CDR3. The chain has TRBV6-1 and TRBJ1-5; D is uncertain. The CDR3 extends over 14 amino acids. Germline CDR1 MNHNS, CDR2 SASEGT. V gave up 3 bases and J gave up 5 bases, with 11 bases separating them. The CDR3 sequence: CASSESGPYQPQHF. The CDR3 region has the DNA TGTGCCAGCAGTGAGTCCGGTCCGTATCAGCCCCAGCATTTT.

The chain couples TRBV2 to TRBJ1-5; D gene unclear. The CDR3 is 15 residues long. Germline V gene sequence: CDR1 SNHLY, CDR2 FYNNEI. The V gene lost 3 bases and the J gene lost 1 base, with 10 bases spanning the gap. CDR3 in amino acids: CASSDWGGSNQPQHF. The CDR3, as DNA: TGTGCCAGCAGTGACTGGGGAGGGAGCAATCAGCCCCAGCATTTT.

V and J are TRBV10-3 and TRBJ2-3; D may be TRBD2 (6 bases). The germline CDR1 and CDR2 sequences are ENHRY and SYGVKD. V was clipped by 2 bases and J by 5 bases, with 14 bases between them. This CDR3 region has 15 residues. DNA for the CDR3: TGTGCCATCAGTGAGGGGTCGATGCGGGAAGATACGCAGTATTTT. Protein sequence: CAISEGSMREDTQYF.